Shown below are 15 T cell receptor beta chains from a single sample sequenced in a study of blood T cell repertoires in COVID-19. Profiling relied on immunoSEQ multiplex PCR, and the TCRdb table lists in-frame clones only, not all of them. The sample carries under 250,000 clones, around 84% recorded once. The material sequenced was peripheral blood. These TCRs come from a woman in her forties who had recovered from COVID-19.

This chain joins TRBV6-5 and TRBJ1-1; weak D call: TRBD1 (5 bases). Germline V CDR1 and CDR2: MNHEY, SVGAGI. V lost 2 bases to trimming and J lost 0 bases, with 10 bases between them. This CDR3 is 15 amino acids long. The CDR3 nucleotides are TGTGCCAGCAGTTACAACAACAGGATGAACACTGAAGCTTTCTTT. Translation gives CASSYNNRMNTEAFF.

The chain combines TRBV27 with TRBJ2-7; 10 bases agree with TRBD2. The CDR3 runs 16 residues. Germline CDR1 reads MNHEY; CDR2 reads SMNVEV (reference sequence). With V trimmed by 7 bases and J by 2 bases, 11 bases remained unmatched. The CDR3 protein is CASTSGTSVFPYEQYF. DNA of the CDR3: TGTGCCAGCACCTCCGGGACTAGCGTCTTCCCCTACGAGCAGTACTTC.

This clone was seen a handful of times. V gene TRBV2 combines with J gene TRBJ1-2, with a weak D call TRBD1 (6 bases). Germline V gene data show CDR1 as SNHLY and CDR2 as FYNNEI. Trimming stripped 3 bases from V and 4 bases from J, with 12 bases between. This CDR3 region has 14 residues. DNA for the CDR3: TGTGCCAGCAGTGACAGGGGAAAGTTCTATGGCTACACCTTC. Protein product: CASSDRGKFYGYTF.

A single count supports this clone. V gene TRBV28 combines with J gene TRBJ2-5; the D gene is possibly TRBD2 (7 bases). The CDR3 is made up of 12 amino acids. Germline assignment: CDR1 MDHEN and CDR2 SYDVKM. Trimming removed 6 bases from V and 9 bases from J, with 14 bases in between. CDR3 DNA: TGTGCCAGCAGCCTGGGGGGGGCAGCCCAGTACTTC. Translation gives CASSLGGAAQYF.

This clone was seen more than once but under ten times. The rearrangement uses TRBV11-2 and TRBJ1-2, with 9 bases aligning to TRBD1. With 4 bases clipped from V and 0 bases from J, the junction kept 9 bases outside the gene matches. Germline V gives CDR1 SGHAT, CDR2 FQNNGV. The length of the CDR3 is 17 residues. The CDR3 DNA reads TGTGCCAGCAGCTCCGCCCTTCGACAGGGGGCTAACTATGGCTACACCTTC. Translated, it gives CASSSALRQGANYGYTF.

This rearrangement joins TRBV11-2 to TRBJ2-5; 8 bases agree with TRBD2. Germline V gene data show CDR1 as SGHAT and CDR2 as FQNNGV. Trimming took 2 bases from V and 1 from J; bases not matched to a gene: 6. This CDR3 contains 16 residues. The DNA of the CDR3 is TGTGCCAGCAGCTTAATCCCAGCGGGGGCCCAAGAGACCCAGTACTTC. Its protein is CASSLIPAGAQETQYF.

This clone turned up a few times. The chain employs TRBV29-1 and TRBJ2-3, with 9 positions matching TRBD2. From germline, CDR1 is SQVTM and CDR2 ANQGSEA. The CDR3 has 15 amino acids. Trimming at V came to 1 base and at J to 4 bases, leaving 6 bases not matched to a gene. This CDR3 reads CSVEGPSGVADTQYF. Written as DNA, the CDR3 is TGCAGCGTTGAAGGACCTAGCGGGGTAGCAGATACGCAGTATTTT.

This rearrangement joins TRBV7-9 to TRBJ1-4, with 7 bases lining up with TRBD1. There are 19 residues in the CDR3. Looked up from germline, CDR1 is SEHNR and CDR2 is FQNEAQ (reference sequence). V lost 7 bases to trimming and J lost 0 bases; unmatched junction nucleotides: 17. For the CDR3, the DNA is TGTGCCAGCACTCTGGGACAGCCAGCCCCCCCCACAACTAATGAAAAACTGTTTTTT. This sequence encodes CASTLGQPAPPTTNEKLFF.

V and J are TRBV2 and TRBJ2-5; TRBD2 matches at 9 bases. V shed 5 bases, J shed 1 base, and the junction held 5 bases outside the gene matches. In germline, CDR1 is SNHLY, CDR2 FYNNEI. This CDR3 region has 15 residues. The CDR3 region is CASSLIAGVQETQYF. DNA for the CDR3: TGTGCCAGCAGTCTGATAGCGGGGGTCCAAGAGACCCAGTACTTC.

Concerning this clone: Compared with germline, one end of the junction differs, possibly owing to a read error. The CDR3 sequence: CASREGQGKYVSTEAFF. The CDR3 DNA is TGTGCCAGCAGGGAAGGACAGGGGAAGTATGTTTCGACTGAAGCTTTCTTT. The chain carries TRBV2 and TRBJ1-1; 9 bases map to TRBD1. The CDR3 extends over 17 amino acids. CDR1 and CDR2 (germline): SNHLY, FYNNEI.

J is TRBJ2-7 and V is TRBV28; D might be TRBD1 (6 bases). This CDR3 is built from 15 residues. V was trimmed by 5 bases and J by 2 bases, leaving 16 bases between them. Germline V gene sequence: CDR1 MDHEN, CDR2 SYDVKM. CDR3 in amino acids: CASSPQGSLAYEQYF. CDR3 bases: TGTGCCAGCAGTCCCCAGGGGTCTTTGGCCTACGAGCAGTACTTC.

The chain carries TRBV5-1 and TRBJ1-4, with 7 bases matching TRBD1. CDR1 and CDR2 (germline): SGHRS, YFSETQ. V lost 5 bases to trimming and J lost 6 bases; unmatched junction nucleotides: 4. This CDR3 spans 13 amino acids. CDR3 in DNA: TGCGCCAGCAGACCCGGGACAGATGAAAAACTGTTTTTT. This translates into CASRPGTDEKLFF.

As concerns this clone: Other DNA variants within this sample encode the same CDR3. The CDR3 bases are TGTGCCAGCAGTGAGGGCAGGGCCAGCAATCAGCCCCAGCATTTT. Translating gives CASSEGRASNQPQHF. The chain is built from TRBV2 and TRBJ1-5; possible D gene TRBD1, 5 bases. Per germline, CDR1 SNHLY and CDR2 FYNNEI. CDR3 length equals 15 residues. The V and J ends lost 3 bases and 1 base respectively, with 10 bases between them.

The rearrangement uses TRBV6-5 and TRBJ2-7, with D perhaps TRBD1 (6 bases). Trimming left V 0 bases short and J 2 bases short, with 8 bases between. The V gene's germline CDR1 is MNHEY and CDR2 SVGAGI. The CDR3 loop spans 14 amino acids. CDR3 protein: CASSYSAGAYEQYF. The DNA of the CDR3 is TGTGCCAGCAGTTACTCGGCAGGGGCCTACGAGCAGTACTTC.

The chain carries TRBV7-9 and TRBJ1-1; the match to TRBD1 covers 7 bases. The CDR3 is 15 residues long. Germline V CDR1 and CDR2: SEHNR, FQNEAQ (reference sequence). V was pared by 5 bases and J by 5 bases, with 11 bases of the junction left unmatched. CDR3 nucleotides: TGTGCCAGCAGCCCAGGCGTGACAGGGTTGACTGAAGCTTTCTTT. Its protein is CASSPGVTGLTEAFF.